This T cell receptor beta chain was retrieved from a study of CD8 T cells in ankylosing spondylitis. General study points: In ankylosing spondylitis patients, matched synovial fluid reportedly showed significant enrichment of disease-linked clones. Ankylosing spondylitis blood appeared to carry a characteristic TCR beta motif of roughly eight highly homologous variants. Earlier authors reported some of these motif variants in reactive arthritis synovial fluid and blood. Disease-linked clones bore a CD8+ phenotype, appearing relatively rarely in peripheral blood.

This clonotype showed up many times. The antigen is not known. TCR beta libraries were made by quantitative 5'-RACE with molecular barcodes. TCRdb reprocessed the 5' RACE reads via MiXCR and lists one record per CDR3 protein. The data hold tens of thousands of distinct CDR3 sequences, with just under 9% observed a single time. V lost 3 bases, J lost 1 base, and 2 bases stayed unmatched. CDR1 and CDR2 from the germline V gene are SNHLY and FYNNEI. The CDR3 loop spans 16 amino acids. V and J are TRBV2 and TRBJ2-3, with 12 bases aligning to TRBD1. The material sequenced was blood, either unsorted or a sorted T cell fraction (not recorded which). The origin of this receptor is a male donor with ankylosing spondylitis. The CDR3 region has the DNA TGTGCCAGCAGTGATGGGACAGGGGGCCGCACAGATACGCAGTATTTT. Its translation is CASSDGTGGRTDTQYF.